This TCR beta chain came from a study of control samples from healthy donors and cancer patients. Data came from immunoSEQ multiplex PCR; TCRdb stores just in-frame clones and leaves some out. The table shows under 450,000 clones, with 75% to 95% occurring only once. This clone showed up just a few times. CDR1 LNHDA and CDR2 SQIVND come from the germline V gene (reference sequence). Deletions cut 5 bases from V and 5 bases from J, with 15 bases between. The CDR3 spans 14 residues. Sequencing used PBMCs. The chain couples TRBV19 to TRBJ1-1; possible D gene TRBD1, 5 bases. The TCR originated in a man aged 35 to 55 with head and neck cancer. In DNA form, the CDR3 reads TGTGCCAGTAGTGCATTCCAGGGTGCAACTGAAGCTTTCTTT. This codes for CASSAFQGATEAFF.